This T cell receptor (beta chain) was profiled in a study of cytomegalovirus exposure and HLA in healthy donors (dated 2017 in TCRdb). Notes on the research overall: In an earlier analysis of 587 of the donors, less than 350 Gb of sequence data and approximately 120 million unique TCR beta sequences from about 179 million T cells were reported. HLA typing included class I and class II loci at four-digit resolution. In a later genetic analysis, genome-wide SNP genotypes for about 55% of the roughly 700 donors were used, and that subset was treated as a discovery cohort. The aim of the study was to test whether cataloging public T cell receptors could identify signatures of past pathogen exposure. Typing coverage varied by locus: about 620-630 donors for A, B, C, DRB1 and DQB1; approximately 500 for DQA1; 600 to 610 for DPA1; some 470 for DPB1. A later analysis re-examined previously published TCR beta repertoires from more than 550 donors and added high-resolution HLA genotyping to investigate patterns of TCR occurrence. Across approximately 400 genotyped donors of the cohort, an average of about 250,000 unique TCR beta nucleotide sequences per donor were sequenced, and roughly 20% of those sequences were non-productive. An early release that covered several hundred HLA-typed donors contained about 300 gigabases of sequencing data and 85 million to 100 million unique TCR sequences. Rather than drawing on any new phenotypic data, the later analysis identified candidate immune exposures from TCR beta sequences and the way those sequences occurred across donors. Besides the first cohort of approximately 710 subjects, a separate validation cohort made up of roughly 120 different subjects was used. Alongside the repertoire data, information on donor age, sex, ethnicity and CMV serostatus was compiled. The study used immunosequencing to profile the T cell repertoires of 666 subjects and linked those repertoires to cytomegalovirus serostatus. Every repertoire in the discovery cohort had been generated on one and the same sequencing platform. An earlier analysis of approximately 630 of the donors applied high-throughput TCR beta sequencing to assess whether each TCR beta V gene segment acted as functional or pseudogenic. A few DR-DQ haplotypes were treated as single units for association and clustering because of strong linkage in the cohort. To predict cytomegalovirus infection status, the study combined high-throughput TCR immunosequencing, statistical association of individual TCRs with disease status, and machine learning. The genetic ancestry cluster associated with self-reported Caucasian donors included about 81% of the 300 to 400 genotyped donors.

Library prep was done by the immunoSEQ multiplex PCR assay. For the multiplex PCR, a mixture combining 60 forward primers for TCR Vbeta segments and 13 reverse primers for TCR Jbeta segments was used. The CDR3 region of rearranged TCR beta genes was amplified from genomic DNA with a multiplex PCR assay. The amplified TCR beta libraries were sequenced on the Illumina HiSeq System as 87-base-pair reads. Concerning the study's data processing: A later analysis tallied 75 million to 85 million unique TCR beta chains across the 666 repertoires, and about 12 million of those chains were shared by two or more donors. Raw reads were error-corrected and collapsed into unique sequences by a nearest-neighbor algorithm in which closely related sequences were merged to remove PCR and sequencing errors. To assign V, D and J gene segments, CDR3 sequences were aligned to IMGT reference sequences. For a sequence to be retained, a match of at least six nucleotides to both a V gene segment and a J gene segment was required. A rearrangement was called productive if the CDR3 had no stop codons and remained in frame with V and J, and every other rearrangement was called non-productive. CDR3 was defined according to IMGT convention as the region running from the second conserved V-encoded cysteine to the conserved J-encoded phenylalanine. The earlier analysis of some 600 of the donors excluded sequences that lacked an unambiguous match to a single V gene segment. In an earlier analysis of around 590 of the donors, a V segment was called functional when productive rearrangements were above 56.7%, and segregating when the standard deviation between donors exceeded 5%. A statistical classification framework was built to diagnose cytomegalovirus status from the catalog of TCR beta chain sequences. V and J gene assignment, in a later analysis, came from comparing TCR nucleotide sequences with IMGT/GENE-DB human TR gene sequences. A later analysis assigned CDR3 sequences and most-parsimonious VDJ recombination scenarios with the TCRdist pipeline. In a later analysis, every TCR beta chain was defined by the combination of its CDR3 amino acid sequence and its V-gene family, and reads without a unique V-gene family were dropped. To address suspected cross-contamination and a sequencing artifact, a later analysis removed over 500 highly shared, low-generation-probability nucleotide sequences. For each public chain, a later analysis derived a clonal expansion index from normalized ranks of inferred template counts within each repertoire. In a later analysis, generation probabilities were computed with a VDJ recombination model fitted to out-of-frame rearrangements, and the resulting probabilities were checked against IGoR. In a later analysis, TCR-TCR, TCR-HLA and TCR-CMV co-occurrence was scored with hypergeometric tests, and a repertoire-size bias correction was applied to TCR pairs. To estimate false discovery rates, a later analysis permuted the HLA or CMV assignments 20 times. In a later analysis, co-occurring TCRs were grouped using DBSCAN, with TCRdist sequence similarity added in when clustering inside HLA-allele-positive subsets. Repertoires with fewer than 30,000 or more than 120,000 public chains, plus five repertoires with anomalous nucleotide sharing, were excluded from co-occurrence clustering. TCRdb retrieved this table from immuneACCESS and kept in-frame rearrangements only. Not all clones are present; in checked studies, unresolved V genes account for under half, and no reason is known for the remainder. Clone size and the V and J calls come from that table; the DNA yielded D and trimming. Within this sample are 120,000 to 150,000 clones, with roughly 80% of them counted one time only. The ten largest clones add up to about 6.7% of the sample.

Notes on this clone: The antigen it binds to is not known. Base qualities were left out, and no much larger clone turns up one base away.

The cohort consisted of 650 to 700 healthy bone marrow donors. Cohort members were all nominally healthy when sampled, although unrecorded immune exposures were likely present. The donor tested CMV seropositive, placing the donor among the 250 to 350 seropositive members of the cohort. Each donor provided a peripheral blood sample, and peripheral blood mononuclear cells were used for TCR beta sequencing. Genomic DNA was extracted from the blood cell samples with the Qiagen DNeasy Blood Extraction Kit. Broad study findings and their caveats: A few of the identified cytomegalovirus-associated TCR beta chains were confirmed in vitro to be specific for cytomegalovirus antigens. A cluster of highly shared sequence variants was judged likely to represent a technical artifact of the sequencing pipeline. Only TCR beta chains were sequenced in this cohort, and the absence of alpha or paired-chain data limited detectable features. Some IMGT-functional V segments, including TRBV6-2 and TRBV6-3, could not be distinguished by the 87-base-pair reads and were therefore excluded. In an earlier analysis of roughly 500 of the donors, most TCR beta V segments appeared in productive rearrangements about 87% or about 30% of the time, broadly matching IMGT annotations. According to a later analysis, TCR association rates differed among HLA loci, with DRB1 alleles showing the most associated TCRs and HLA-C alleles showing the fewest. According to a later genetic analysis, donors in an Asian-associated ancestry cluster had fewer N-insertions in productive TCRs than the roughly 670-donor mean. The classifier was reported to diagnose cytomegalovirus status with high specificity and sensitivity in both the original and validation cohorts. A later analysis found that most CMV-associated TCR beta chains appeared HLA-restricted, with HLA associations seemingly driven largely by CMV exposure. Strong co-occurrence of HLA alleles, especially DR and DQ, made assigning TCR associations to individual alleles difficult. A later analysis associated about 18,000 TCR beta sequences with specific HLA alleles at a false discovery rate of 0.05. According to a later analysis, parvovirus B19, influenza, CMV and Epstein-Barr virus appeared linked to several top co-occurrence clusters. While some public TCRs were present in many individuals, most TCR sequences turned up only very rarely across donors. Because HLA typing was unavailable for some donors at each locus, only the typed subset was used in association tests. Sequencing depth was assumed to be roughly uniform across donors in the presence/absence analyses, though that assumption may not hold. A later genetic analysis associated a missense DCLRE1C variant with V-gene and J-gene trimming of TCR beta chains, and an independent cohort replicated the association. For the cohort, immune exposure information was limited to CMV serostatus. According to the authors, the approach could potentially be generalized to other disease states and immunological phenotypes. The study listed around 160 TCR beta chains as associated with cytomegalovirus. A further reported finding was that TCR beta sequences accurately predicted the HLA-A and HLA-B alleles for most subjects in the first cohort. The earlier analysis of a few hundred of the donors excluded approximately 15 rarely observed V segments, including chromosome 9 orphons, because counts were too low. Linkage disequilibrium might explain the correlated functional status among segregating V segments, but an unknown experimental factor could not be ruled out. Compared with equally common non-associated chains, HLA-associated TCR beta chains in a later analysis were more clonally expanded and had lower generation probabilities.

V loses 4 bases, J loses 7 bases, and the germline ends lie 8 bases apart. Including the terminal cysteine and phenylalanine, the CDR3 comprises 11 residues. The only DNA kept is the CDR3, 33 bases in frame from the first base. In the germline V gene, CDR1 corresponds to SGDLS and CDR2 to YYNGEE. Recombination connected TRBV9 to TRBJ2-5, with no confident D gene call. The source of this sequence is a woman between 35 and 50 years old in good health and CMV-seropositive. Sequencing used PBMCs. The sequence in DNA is TGTGCCAGCAGCAAAACCGGGACCCAGTACTTC. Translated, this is CASSKTGTQYF. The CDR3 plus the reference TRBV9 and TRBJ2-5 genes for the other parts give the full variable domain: DSGVTQTPKHLITATGQRVTLRCSPRSGDLSVYWYQQSLDQGLQFLIQYYNGEERAKGNILERFSAQQFPDLHSELNLSSLELGDSALYFCASSKTGTQYFGPGTRLLVL.